Below are 14 T cell receptor beta chains sequenced from a single sample in a study of read filtering for tumor transcriptome and immune sequencing. This library used roughly 400 ng RNA and molecular barcoded adaptors spanning alpha/delta and beta/gamma chains. TCRdb recomputed calls from the reads with MiXCR, one row per CDR3 protein. The repertoire holds 43,000 or so distinct CDR3 sequences, with 9.5% to 15% as singletons. Sequenced sample: a population of CD138-negative cells sorted from bone marrow. The source of these receptors is a donor at least 40 years old with multiple myeloma.

The sample holds many counts of this clonotype. This chain uses TRBV19 with TRBJ2-7; TRBD2 is a possible D gene (5 bases). Germline assignment: CDR1 LNHDA and CDR2 SQIVND (reference sequence). This CDR3 has 15 residues. Trimming left V 3 bases short and J 7 bases short, with 19 bases between. The DNA for the CDR3 is TGTGCCAGTAGTATCGGACGGGTCCGCATAGCGGAGCAGTACTTC. The encoded protein is CASSIGRVRIAEQYF.

This clonotype was seen ten or more times. The V and J genes are TRBV6-2 or TRBV6-3 and TRBJ2-5; 13 bases line up with TRBD2. The CDR3 has 15 residues. V shed 5 bases and J 5 bases; nucleotides not matched to a gene: 5. Germline CDR1 reads MNHEY; CDR2 reads SVGEGT. The CDR3 coding sequence is TGTGCCAGCAGTCTTGGACTAGCGGGAGAGGAGACCCAGTACTTC. Protein product: CASSLGLAGEETQYF.

This clonotype was counted ten times or more. The V gene is TRBV4-2, the J gene TRBJ1-6; D is possibly TRBD1 (6 bases). Germline CDR1 reads LGHNA; CDR2 reads YNFKEQ. The CDR3 length is 16 residues. Trimming cost V 0 bases and J 10 bases, with 16 bases left between them. CDR3 DNA: TGTGCCAGCAGCCAAGATCCGGGGGGGGGCGGATCACCCCTCCACTTT. This sequence encodes CASSQDPGGGGSPLHF.

There are a few counts of this clonotype. This sequence joins TRBV4-1 and TRBJ2-1, with D perhaps matching TRBD1 (5 bases). CDR1 MGHRA and CDR2 YSYEKL come from the germline V gene. V was shortened by 2 bases and J by 3 bases, with 11 bases between the two germline ends. The length of the CDR3 is 15 residues. In DNA, the CDR3 is TGCGCCAGCAGCCAATTTCCAGGGAACTACAATGAGCAGTTCTTC. This gives the protein CASSQFPGNYNEQFF.

Many counts were recorded for this clonotype. The chain is built from TRBV30 and TRBJ1-1; TRBD1 matches at 8 bases. The CDR3 is 15 residues long. Germline V gene sequence: CDR1 GTSNPN, CDR2 SVGIG (reference sequence). The V and J ends lost 5 bases and 5 bases, in that order; junction bases with no gene match: 13. CDR3 bases: TGTGCCTGGTCAAGGACAGGGTGGAGAGGAACTGAAGCTTTCTTT. It translates to CAWSRTGWRGTEAFF.

This clonotype has a count of ten or more. This chain connects TRBV30 to TRBJ2-1; D might be TRBD2 (5 bases). The V gene's germline CDR1 is GTSNPN and CDR2 SVGIG (reference sequence). This CDR3 is built from 17 residues. V was trimmed by 3 bases and J by 3 bases, leaving 21 bases between them. The CDR3: CAWSRTSRGPFYNEQFF. For the CDR3, the DNA is TGTGCCTGGAGCAGAACCTCCCGGGGTCCATTCTACAATGAGCAGTTCTTC.

The V and J genes are TRBV4-1 and TRBJ2-1, with D possibly matching TRBD1 (6 bases). V shed 6 bases and J shed 6 bases, with 15 bases lying between them. The CDR3 consists of 14 residues. Germline loops: CDR1 MGHRA, CDR2 YSYEKL. CDR3 loop: CASRRDTPCNEQFF. DNA for the CDR3: TGCGCCAGCAGACGGGACACGCCCTGCAATGAGCAGTTCTTC.

This clonotype was seen more than once but under ten times. It may be a read error: a sequence one base away is much more abundant. The chain couples TRBV18 to TRBJ1-1; 7 bases match TRBD1. The CDR3 totals 14 residues. Germline V gives CDR1 KGHSH, CDR2 LQKENI. CDR3 amino acids: CASSRQGQNTGAFF. CDR3 nucleotides: TGTGCCAGCTCACGACAGGGACAGAACACTGGAGCTTTCTTT.

This clonotype was detected a few times. This clone may be a read error of a much larger clone one base away. J is TRBJ2-7 and V is TRBV5-1; TRBD2 is a possible D gene (6 bases). The CDR3 length is 16 residues. Looked up from germline, CDR1 is SGHRS and CDR2 is YFSETQ. The V end was cut by 0 bases, the J end by 8 bases, with 21 bases between. DNA for the CDR3: TGCGCCAGCAGCTTGGCCGAAGGAACAAGGGGACTGAAGCAGTACTTC. It is translated as CASSLAEGTRGLKQYF.

This clonotype has ten or more counts. The chain couples TRBV6-2 or TRBV6-3 to TRBJ1-5; no clear D. V was pared by 8 bases and J by 5 bases, with 13 bases between. CDR1 MNHEY and CDR2 SVGEGT come from the germline V gene. CDR3 size: 13 residues. This chain's CDR3 is CASGGDPYQPQHF. The CDR3 nucleotides are TGTGCCAGCGGCGGTGACCCCTATCAGCCCCAGCATTTT.

This clonotype appeared many times. The V and J genes are TRBV19 and TRBJ2-2; 7 nucleotides line up with TRBD2. CDR1 and CDR2 from the germline V gene are LNHDA and SQIVND (reference sequence). V lost 4 bases to trimming and J lost 1 base; unmatched junction nucleotides: 0. CDR3 length: 14 residues. In nucleotides, the CDR3 is TGTGCCAGTAGTAGGGAGGGGAACACCGGGGAGCTGTTTTTT. The encoded protein is CASSREGNTGELFF.

This clonotype was observed many times. The chain joins TRBV4-3 to TRBJ2-5, with D perhaps being TRBD1 or TRBD2 (5 bases each). The CDR3 loop spans 13 amino acids. Trimming removed 0 bases from V and 5 bases from J, with 7 bases in between. Per the germline V gene, CDR1 is LGHNA and CDR2 is YSLEER. The CDR3 loop is CASSQDRDETQYF. In DNA form, the CDR3 reads TGCGCCAGCAGCCAAGACCGGGACGAGACCCAGTACTTC.

In its sample, this clonotype was seen many times. This chain connects TRBV20-1 to TRBJ2-5; D remains ambiguous. This CDR3 is 14 amino acids long. Looked up from germline, CDR1 is DFQATT and CDR2 is SNEGSKA (reference sequence). V was trimmed by 3 bases and J by 5 bases, leaving 16 bases between them. The CDR3 loop reads CSASLQIGRETQYF. CDR3 bases: TGCAGTGCTAGTTTGCAAATTGGTAGGGAGACCCAGTACTTC.

This clonotype was picked up many times. V usage is TRBV4-3 and J usage is TRBJ1-6, with no clear D. With 0 bases removed from V and 9 bases from J, the gap between germline ends came to 6 bases. Germline assignment: CDR1 LGHNA and CDR2 YSLEER. CDR3 length: 13 amino acids. DNA for the CDR3: TGCGCCAGCAGCCAAGATTACACTTCACCCCTCCACTTT. Encoded protein: CASSQDYTSPLHF.